A single sample gave rise to the 16 T cell receptor beta chains below, sequenced in a study of blood T cells in healthy people across ages. A sample-barcoded 5' primer and a J-beta primer mix were used in a second PCR of about 7 to 11 cycles. TCRdb processed the 5' RACE reads anew with MiXCR; each CDR3 protein has one entry. The data contain about 1.6 million distinct CDR3 sequences, around 35% of them seen just once; the ten biggest clones take up approximately 11%. Material for sequencing was blood. These receptors all stem from a woman younger than 45 in good health.

This clonotype was recorded a few times. The genes are TRBV29-1 and TRBJ1-1, with D perhaps matching TRBD1 (6 bases). This CDR3 comprises 13 residues. With 3 bases removed from V and 1 base from J, the gap between germline ends came to 9 bases. CDR1 is SQVTM and CDR2 is ANQGSEA in the germline V gene. CDR3 in amino acids: CSVDLRGNTEAFF. Here the CDR3 DNA reads TGCAGCGTTGATCTCAGGGGGAACACTGAAGCTTTCTTT.

This chain connects TRBV3-1 to TRBJ2-5; the D gene is possibly TRBD1 (5 bases). Germline V gene sequence: CDR1 LGHDT, CDR2 YNNKEL (reference sequence). Trimming took 1 base from V and 1 from J, leaving 7 bases between them. The CDR3 is 14 amino acids. The DNA of the CDR3 is TGTGCCAGCAGCCAAGTGGGGCCCCAAGAGACCCAGTACTTC. This sequence encodes CASSQVGPQETQYF.

This clonotype has a handful of counts. The rearrangement joins TRBV7-9 to TRBJ2-1; TRBD1 agrees at 8 bases. The CDR3 loop spans 16 amino acids. The V gene end was trimmed by 5 bases and the J gene end by 2 bases; junction bases not matched to a gene: 8. Germline V gene lookup returns CDR1 SEHNR and CDR2 FQNEAQ (reference sequence). The CDR3 here is CASSKTGDFPYNEQFF. The CDR3 DNA reads as TGTGCCAGCAGCAAGACAGGGGACTTCCCCTACAATGAGCAGTTCTTC.

This clonotype has only a few counts. The rearrangement joins TRBV25-1 to TRBJ2-7; possible D gene TRBD2, 5 bases. Germline CDR1 is MGHDK and CDR2 is SYGVNS. The ends were cut back, 6 bases at V and 2 bases at J, with 11 bases in the middle. This CDR3 is built from 13 residues. The CDR3 sequence is CASRRAAAYEQYF. The DNA of the CDR3 is TGTGCCAGCAGGCGGGCGGCAGCCTACGAGCAGTACTTC.

Comment on this clonotype: One junction end disagrees with the germline gene, perhaps due to a read error. The J gene is TRBJ1-4, the V gene TRBV7-9; 7 bases are a match to TRBD1. CDR3 length: 14 amino acids. Germline lookup yields CDR1 SEHNR and CDR2 FQNEAQ (reference sequence). The CDR3, as DNA: TGTGCCAGCAGCGTCAGGGGGGGCGGTGAAAAACGGTTTTTT. Encoded protein: CASSVRGGGEKRFF.

Comments on this clonotype: The junction and the germline gene differ at one end; a read error may be behind it. The gene calls are TRBV5-1 and TRBJ1-1; D not resolved. This CDR3 spans 14 amino acids. Per the germline V gene, CDR1 is SGHRS and CDR2 is YFSETQ. The CDR3 region has the DNA TGCGCCAGCGGAGAAGTGGGCCCGAACACTGAAACTTTCTTT. Amino acids: CASGEVGPNTETFF.

This clonotype was counted only a few times. J is TRBJ2-7 and V is TRBV25-1; 8 bases are a match to TRBD1. With 2 bases clipped from V and 3 bases from J, the junction kept 6 bases outside the gene matches. The CDR3 loop spans 15 amino acids. Germline-derived CDR1 and CDR2 are MGHDK and SYGVNS. DNA for the CDR3: TGTGCCAGCAGTGAACTGGACAGGGCGGACTACGAGCAGTACTTC. Amino acid sequence: CASSELDRADYEQYF.

The genes are TRBV4-2 and TRBJ2-3, with 12 nucleotides matching TRBD2. CDR3 length: 18 residues. V was pared by 1 base and J by 0 bases, with 5 bases of the junction left unmatched. Germline-derived CDR1 and CDR2 are LGHNA and YNFKEQ. CDR3 DNA sequence: TGTGCCAGCAGCCAAGCCCCTAGCGGGGGGGCTAGCACAGATACGCAGTATTTT. This translates into CASSQAPSGGASTDTQYF.

The sample holds many counts of this clonotype. Because the CDR3's place on the DNA is in doubt, the DNA is left out and the CDR3 is given as listed by TCRdb. The CDR3 sequence is CASRFGQGYEQYF. This chain joins TRBV3-1 and TRBJ2-7; no DNA check was done on the table's D call, TRBD1. Germline V gene data show CDR1 as LGHDT and CDR2 as YNNKEL (reference sequence). The CDR3 is 13 amino acids in total, end residues counted.

Remarks on this clonotype: The junction differs from germline at one of its ends, possibly a read error. V is TRBV4-1 and J is TRBJ2-5, with unresolved D. Germline loops: CDR1 MGHRA, CDR2 YSYEKL. The CDR3 sequence is 13 residues long. The CDR3 is CASSQGSQETRYF. CDR3 sequence (DNA): TGCGCCAGCAGCCAAGGAAGCCAAGAGACCCGGTACTTC.

This clonotype has just one count. Being one base from a much bigger clone, this may be a read error. This chain links TRBV7-3 with TRBJ2-1, with 7 bases that match TRBD2. This CDR3 contains 15 residues. Germline V gene lookup returns CDR1 SGHTA and CDR2 FQGTGA. CDR3 residues: CAGSPTSTNYNEQFF. The CDR3 DNA is TGTGCCGGCAGCCCGACTAGCACCAACTACAATGAGCAGTTCTTC.

DNA of the CDR3: TGCAGCGTAAAGGACAGGGGGACTTCCTACAATGAGCAGTTCTTC. Translating it yields CSVKDRGTSYNEQFF. The chain uses TRBV29-1 and TRBJ2-1; 10 bases line up with TRBD1. Germline V CDR1 and CDR2: SQVTM, ANQGSEA. Unmatched junction bases numbered 6, after V lost 6 bases and J lost 1 base. This CDR3 has 15 residues.

This chain links TRBV30 with TRBJ1-2; unclear D gene. The CDR3 runs 14 residues. Germline V gene data show CDR1 as GTSNPN and CDR2 as SVGIG (reference sequence). V lost 0 bases and J 5 bases, leaving 13 bases between the germline ends. DNA of the CDR3: TGTGCCTGGAGTGTACTCGGTCGGGGTTATGGCTACACCTTC. Its translation is CAWSVLGRGYGYTF.

V is TRBV6-2 or TRBV6-3 and J is TRBJ2-7; D may be TRBD1 or TRBD2 (6 bases each). V lost 6 bases to trimming and J lost 0 bases, with 12 bases between them. The length of the CDR3 is 14 residues. Germline CDR1 and CDR2: MNHEY and SVGEGT. The DNA of the CDR3 is TGTGCCAGCAGACGGGGGCCCAGCTCCTACGAGCAGTACTTC. Translating it yields CASRRGPSSYEQYF.

This clonotype was recorded only once. V and J are TRBV20-1 and TRBJ2-1; no clear D gene. Germline V gives CDR1 DFQATT, CDR2 SNEGSKA (reference sequence). The V gene lost 4 bases and the J gene lost 10 bases, with 8 bases spanning the gap. The CDR3 has 10 residues. CDR3 nucleotides: TGCAGTGCTATGGACGGCGAGCAGTTCTTC. Translating gives CSAMDGEQFF.

Details on this clonotype: With a much larger clone just one base away, this may be a read error. The chain employs TRBV2 and TRBJ2-1, with 8 bases fitting TRBD2. The germline V gene encodes CDR1 SNHLY and CDR2 FYNNEI. The CDR3 is 15 residues long. The CDR3 region is CTSSVELAGYNEQFF. DNA for the CDR3: TGTACCAGCAGTGTCGAGCTAGCGGGTTACAATGAGCAGTTCTTC. The full variable domain, in which reference TRBV2 and TRBJ2-1 provide the parts outside the CDR3, is EPEVTQTPSHQVTQMGQEVILRCVPISNHLYFYWYRQILGQKVEFLVSFYNNEISEKSEIFDDQFSVERPDGSNFTLKIRSTKLEDSAMYFCTSSVELAGYNEQFFGPGTRLTVL.